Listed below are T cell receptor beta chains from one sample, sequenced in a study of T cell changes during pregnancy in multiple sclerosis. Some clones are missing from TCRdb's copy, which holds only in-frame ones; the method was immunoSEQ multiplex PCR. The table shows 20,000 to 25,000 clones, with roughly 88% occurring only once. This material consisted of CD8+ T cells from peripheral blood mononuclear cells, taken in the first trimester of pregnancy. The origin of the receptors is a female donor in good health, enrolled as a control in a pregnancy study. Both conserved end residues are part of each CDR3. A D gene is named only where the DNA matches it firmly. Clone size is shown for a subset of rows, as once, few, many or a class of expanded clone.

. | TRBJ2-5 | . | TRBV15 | CATQRGGARETQYF | TGTGCCACCCAGCGAGGGGGGGCCCGGGAGACCCAGTACTTC
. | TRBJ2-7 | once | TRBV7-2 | CASSLSSTGYEQYF | TGTGCCAGCAGCTTGAGTAGTACGGGCTACGAGCAGTACTTC
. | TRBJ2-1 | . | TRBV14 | CASSLSSYNEQFF | TGTGCCAGCAGCTTGAGCTCCTACAATGAGCAGTTCTTC
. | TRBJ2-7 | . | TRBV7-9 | CASSSTGTSSYEQYF | TGTGCCAGCAGCTCAACCGGGACATCAAGCTACGAGCAGTACTTC
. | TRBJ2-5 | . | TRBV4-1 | CASSPNGAGQAQETQYF | TGCGCCAGCAGCCCCAATGGGGCAGGACAAGCCCAAGAGACCCAGTACTTC
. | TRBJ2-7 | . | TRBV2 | CASSPPGLKVYEQYF | TGTGCCAGCAGTCCCCCGGGACTCAAGGTCTACGAGCAGTACTTC
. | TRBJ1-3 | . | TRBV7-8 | CASSPYPEGSGNTIYF | TGTGCCAGCAGCCCATACCCGGAGGGCTCTGGAAACACCATATATTTT
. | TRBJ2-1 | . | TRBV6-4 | CASSDHGEQFF | TGTGCCAGCAGTGACCACGGGGAGCAGTTCTTC
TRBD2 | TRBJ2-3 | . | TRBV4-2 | CASSTRLLAGGTDTQYF | TGTGCCAGCAGCACCCGTCTACTAGCGGGGGGGACAGATACGCAGTATTTT
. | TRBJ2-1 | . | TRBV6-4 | CASSASTDYNEQFF | TGTGCCAGCTCAGCCTCGACAGATTACAATGAGCAGTTCTTC
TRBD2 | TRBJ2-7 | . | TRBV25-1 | CASRAGGDEQYF | TGTGCCAGCAGGGCCGGGGGGGACGAGCAGTACTTC
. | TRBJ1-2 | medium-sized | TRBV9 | CASSPGTRYGYTF | TGTGCCAGCAGCCCCGGGACACGCTATGGCTACACCTTC
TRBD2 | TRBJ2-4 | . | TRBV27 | CASSNSGIKNIQYF | TGTGCCAGCTCTAATAGCGGGATTAAAAACATTCAGTACTTC
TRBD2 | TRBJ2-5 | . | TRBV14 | CASSQGQRGSQETQYF | TGTGCCAGCAGCCAAGGCCAGCGGGGGTCCCAAGAGACCCAGTACTTC
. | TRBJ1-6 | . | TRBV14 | CASSQDGGSPLHF | TGTGCCAGCAGCCAAGATGGAGGTTCACCCCTCCACTTT
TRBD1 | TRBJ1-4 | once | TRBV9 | CASSTSPGQGARANEKLFF | TGTGCCAGCAGCACATCCCCGGGACAGGGGGCGAGAGCTAATGAAAAACTGTTTTTT
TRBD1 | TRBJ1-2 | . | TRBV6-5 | CASSLQGADYGYTF | TGTGCCAGCAGTTTACAGGGGGCTGACTATGGCTACACCTTC
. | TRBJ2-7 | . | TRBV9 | CASSVGDSGTGFYEQYF | TGTGCCAGCAGCGTAGGGGACTCCGGGACGGGGTTTTACGAGCAGTACTTC
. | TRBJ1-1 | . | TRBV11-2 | CASTGGMNTEAFF | TGTGCCAGCACGGGGGGGATGAACACTGAAGCTTTCTTT
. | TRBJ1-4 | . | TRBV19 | CASSLGLINEKLFF | TGTGCCAGTAGCCTGGGACTGATTAATGAAAAACTGTTTTTT
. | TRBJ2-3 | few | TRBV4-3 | CASSQDRQSTDTQYF | TGCGCCAGCAGCCAAGATCGTCAGAGCACAGATACGCAGTATTTT
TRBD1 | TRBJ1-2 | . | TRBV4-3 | CASSQDRTGGAANYGYTF | TGCGCCAGCAGCCAAGATAGGACAGGGGGCGCCGCTAACTATGGCTACACCTTC
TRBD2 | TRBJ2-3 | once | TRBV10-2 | CASSEALATDTQYF | TGCGCCAGCAGTGAAGCACTAGCGACAGATACGCAGTATTTT
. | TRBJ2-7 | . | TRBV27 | CASSDRQAVSYEQYF | TGTGCCAGCAGCGATCGACAGGCTGTCTCCTACGAGCAGTACTTC
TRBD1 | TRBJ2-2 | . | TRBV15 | CATSLEGARTGELFF | TGTGCCACCAGCTTAGAGGGGGCGCGGACCGGGGAGCTGTTTTTT
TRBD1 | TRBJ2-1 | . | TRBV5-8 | CASSGRRTGYNEQFF | TGTGCCAGTTCAGGGCGACGGACAGGATACAATGAGCAGTTCTTC
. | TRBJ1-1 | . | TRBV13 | CASSPRFRNTEAFF | TGTGCCAGCAGCCCCAGGTTTAGGAACACTGAAGCTTTCTTT
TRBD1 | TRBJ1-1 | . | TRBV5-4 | CASSSPGQGPEAFF | TGTGCCAGCAGCTCCCCGGGACAGGGGCCTGAAGCTTTCTTT
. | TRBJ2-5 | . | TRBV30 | CAWSVQGGRETQYF | TGTGCCTGGAGTGTACAGGGGGGGCGGGAGACCCAGTACTTC
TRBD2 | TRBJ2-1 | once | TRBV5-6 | CASSLGLAGGKQFF | TGTGCCAGCAGCTTGGGGCTAGCGGGGGGGAAGCAGTTCTTC
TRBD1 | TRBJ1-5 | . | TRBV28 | CASSWTGGWDQPQHF | TGTGCCAGCAGTTGGACAGGGGGCTGGGATCAGCCCCAGCATTTT
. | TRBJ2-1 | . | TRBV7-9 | CASSLEFGNEQFF | TGTGCCAGCAGCTTAGAATTCGGGAATGAGCAGTTCTTC
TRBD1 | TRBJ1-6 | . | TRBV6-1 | CASSRDSHNSPLHF | TGTGCCAGCAGTCGGGACAGCCATAATTCACCCCTCCACTTT
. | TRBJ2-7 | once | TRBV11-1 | CASSFALGGYEQYF | TGTGCCAGCAGCTTCGCTCTAGGCGGCTACGAGCAGTACTTC
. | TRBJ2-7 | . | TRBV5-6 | CASSSRGYYEQYF | TGTGCCAGCAGCTCAAGAGGATACTACGAGCAGTACTTC
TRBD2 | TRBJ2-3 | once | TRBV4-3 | CASSPSLAGGSDTQYF | TGCGCCAGCAGTCCCTCCCTAGCGGGGGGGTCGGATACGCAGTATTTT
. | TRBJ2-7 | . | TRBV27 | CASGLGGQYF | TGTGCCAGCGGACTGGGTGGGCAGTACTTC
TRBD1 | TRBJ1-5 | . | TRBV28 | CASRVGTGANQPQHF | TGTGCCAGCAGGGTCGGGACAGGGGCAAATCAGCCCCAGCATTTT
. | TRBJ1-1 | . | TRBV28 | CASSNPGGNTEAFF | TGTGCCAGCAGTAACCCGGGAGGAAACACTGAAGCTTTCTTT